These T cell receptor beta chains were read from a single sample in a study of T cell responses to AZD1222 COVID-19 vaccine. Repertoires were generated with immunoSEQ multiplex PCR, while TCRdb's copy carries only in-frame clones and drops some. This table holds about 120,000 clones, roughly 91% found once. The sequencing used peripheral blood, collected on day 0 of MenACWY control vaccination. The receptors shown here come from an adult in good health. The CDR3 runs from the conserved cysteine through the conserved F or W. A D gene is named only where the DNA matches it firmly. Clone size appears in some rows only: once, few, many, or a class for an expanded clone.

J gene | V gene | clone size | D gene | CDR3 DNA | CDR3 protein
TRBJ2-5 | TRBV18 | once | . | TGTGCCAGCTCACCAGGGGCAGGGAGCCAAGAGACCCAGTACTTC | CASSPGAGSQETQYF
TRBJ2-5 | TRBV5-4 | . | . | TGTGCCAGCAGCTCCGCCGAGACCCAGTACTTC | CASSSAETQYF
TRBJ2-3 | TRBV7-2 | . | TRBD2 | TGTGCCAGCAGCTTAGACGTAGCGGGGGGCTTAACAGATACGCAGTATTTT | CASSLDVAGGLTDTQYF
TRBJ2-1 | TRBV5-1 | . | . | TGCGCCAGCAGCTTGACTAGTGGCCCAGAGGGTGAGCAGTTCTTC | CASSLTSGPEGEQFF
TRBJ1-5 | TRBV19 | . | . | TGTGCCAGTAGGATGACAGCCTTACGCCAGCCCCAGCATTTT | CASRMTALRQPQHF
TRBJ2-5 | TRBV28 | . | TRBD2 | TGTGCCAGCAGTTCACTAGCGGGAGGGAAAGAGACCCAGTACTTC | CASSSLAGGKETQYF
TRBJ2-1 | TRBV7-2 | once | . | TGTGCCAGCAGCTTAAATGGATTCGGTGAGCAGTTCTTC | CASSLNGFGEQFF
TRBJ2-5 | TRBV4-2 | . | TRBD2 | TGTGCCAGCAGCCGAGGACCCCTAGCGGGGGAGGAGACCCAGTACTTC | CASSRGPLAGEETQYF
TRBJ1-3 | TRBV6-5 | . | . | TGTGCCAGCAGCTCCGGGACTTTCTCTGGAAACACCATATATTTT | CASSSGTFSGNTIYF
TRBJ2-1 | TRBV7-2 | . | TRBD2 | TGTGCCAGCAGCCTTCGACTAGCGGGGCGGGATGAGCAGTTCTTC | CASSLRLAGRDEQFF
TRBJ1-5 | TRBV10-3 | . | . | TGTGCCATCAGTGAGTCTGGCAATCAGCCCCAGCATTTT | CAISESGNQPQHF
TRBJ2-5 | TRBV5-1 | . | . | TGCGCCAGCAGCTATAGCGGCGGACAAGAGACCCAGTACTTC | CASSYSGGQETQYF
TRBJ1-1 | TRBV25-1 | . | TRBD1 | TGTGCCAGCAGCCGACAGGGTACTGAAGCTTTCTTT | CASSRQGTEAFF
TRBJ1-2 | TRBV28 | few | TRBD1 | TGTGCCAGCAGTTTATCCGGGACAGGGTCGGATGGCTACACCTTC | CASSLSGTGSDGYTF
TRBJ2-1 | TRBV14 | . | . | TGTGCCAGCAGCCAAGATGCGGGGCCCACCTACAATGAGCAGTTCTTC | CASSQDAGPTYNEQFF
TRBJ2-3 | TRBV15 | . | . | TGTGCCACCAGCAGAGATCCCGCAGATACGCAGTATTTT | CATSRDPADTQYF
TRBJ2-3 | TRBV28 | once | . | TGTGCCAGCAGTTTAACCGGGGCGCAAGGAGATACGCAGTATTTT | CASSLTGAQGDTQYF
TRBJ2-2 | TRBV6-4 | . | . | TGTGCCAGCAGTGAGGCTAGCGAGAACGGGGAGCTGTTTTTT | CASSEASENGELFF
TRBJ1-1 | TRBV20-1 | . | . | TGCAGTGCGGTCGGATCTGAAGCTTTCTTT | CSAVGSEAFF
TRBJ2-2 | TRBV15 | . | TRBD1 | TGTGCCACCAGCAGCGGACAGGGAACCGGGGAGCTGTTTTTT | CATSSGQGTGELFF
TRBJ2-3 | TRBV9 | . | . | TGTGCCAGCAGCGTAGATATAAGCTCTCTAGATACGCAGTATTTT | CASSVDISSLDTQYF
TRBJ2-1 | TRBV5-6 | . | TRBD2 | TGTGCCAGCACCCTAGCGGGGTCCTACAATGAGCAGTTCTTC | CASTLAGSYNEQFF
TRBJ2-2 | TRBV6-4 | many | TRBD1 | TGTGCCAGCAGTGACTCGCAACAGGGGAGCGGGGAGCTGTTTTTT | CASSDSQQGSGELFF
TRBJ2-1 | TRBV15 | few | . | TGTGCCACCAGCAAGGTAGGGGAGGAGAGGTCATTTTCCAATGAGCAGTTCTTC | CATSKVGEERSFSNEQFF